The next 31 T cell receptor beta chains were all read from a single sample in a study of T cell changes during pregnancy in multiple sclerosis. Only in-frame clones appear in the TCRdb table, and some are missing; sequencing was by immunoSEQ multiplex PCR. This table holds fewer than 95,000 clones, approximately 92% found once. The specimen was peripheral blood, collected in the first trimester of pregnancy. Source of these receptors: a female donor with multiple sclerosis, enrolled in a pregnancy study.

The CDR3 sequence is CASSFGTGGAGTQYF. CDR3 bases: TGTGCCAGCAGTTTCGGAACAGGGGGCGCGGGGACCCAGTACTTC. V usage is TRBV27 and J usage is TRBJ2-5; 9 nucleotides match TRBD1. The germline V gene has CDR1 MNHEY and CDR2 SMNVEV (reference sequence). The V and J ends lost 3 bases and 7 bases, in that order; junction bases with no gene match: 9. There are 15 residues in the CDR3.

This rearrangement joins TRBV19 to TRBJ2-3; D may be TRBD1 (5 bases). Looked up from germline, CDR1 is LNHDA and CDR2 is SQIVND (reference sequence). The CDR3 runs to 15 residues. V was cut by 4 bases and J by 0 bases, with 11 bases left in between. Here the CDR3 DNA reads TGTGCCAGTAGTACCTACGACAGTAGCACAGATACGCAGTATTTT. Translation: CASSTYDSSTDTQYF.

The chain uses TRBV7-6 and TRBJ2-5; 9 bases are shared with TRBD1. J lost 5 bases, V lost 5 bases, and 6 bases had no gene match. This CDR3 is 14 amino acids long. The germline V gene has CDR1 SGHVS and CDR2 FNYEAQ. As DNA, the CDR3 is TGTGCCAGCAGCCCAACAGGGGGCACGGAGACCCAGTACTTC. Its translation is CASSPTGGTETQYF.

V gene TRBV14 combines with J gene TRBJ2-7; 8 bases are shared with TRBD1. The CDR3 loop spans 16 amino acids. The J segment lost 2 bases and the V segment lost 5 bases, leaving 11 bases of the junction unmatched. CDR1 is SGHDN and CDR2 is FVKESK in the germline V gene. CDR3 bases: TGTGCCAGCAGCAGCGCGTGGGGACAGGCGGCCTACGAGCAGTACTTC. Its protein is CASSSAWGQAAYEQYF.

This clone was seen only once. The chain links TRBV4-1 to TRBJ2-5, with TRBD2 identical over 8 bases. The CDR3 consists of 15 residues. Germline CDR1 MGHRA, CDR2 YSYEKL. The junction had 7 bases not matched to a gene; V was cut back by 1 base and J by 6 bases. This CDR3 reads CASSQGAGGYQTQYF. CDR3 bases: TGCGCCAGCAGCCAAGGGGCGGGGGGTTATCAGACCCAGTACTTC.

The gene calls are TRBV5-1 and TRBJ2-7; 7 nucleotides line up with TRBD2. The CDR3 consists of 14 residues. V lost 5 bases and J lost 5; bases outside the gene matches: 10. The V gene's germline CDR1 is SGHRS and CDR2 YFSETQ. The CDR3 DNA reads TGCGCCAGCAGATGGGGGGGTCTCATAGACGAGCAGTACTTC. It encodes CASRWGGLIDEQYF.

The rearrangement links TRBV6-5 to TRBJ2-1, with D perhaps TRBD2 (6 bases). Germline V gene data show CDR1 as MNHEY and CDR2 as SVGAGI. With 5 bases removed from V and 6 bases from J, the gap between germline ends came to 8 bases. The CDR3 contains 12 residues. In nucleotides, the CDR3 is TGTGCCAGCAGTAATAGCGGCAATGAGCAGTTCTTC. As protein: CASSNSGNEQFF.

The chain is built from TRBV2 and TRBJ2-1; 7 positions agree with TRBD1. This CDR3 comprises 13 residues. Trimming at V came to 9 bases and at J to 5 bases, leaving 7 bases not matched to a gene. CDR1 and CDR2 from the germline V gene are SNHLY and FYNNEI. The CDR3 sequence is CASGTEQHNEQFF. In DNA, the CDR3 is TGTGCCAGTGGGACAGAACAACACAATGAGCAGTTCTTC.

The rearrangement uses TRBV30 and TRBJ2-3; 10 nucleotides agree with TRBD2. The CDR3 extends over 13 amino acids. V trimming: 5 bases; J trimming: 5 bases; junction bases outside the gene matches: 4. From germline, CDR1 is GTSNPN and CDR2 SVGIG (reference sequence). CDR3 protein: CAWGGTSEDTQYF. The CDR3 region has the DNA TGTGCCTGGGGGGGGACTAGCGAAGATACGCAGTATTTT.

The rearrangement joins TRBV7-8 to TRBJ2-3, with 9 bases fitting TRBD1. The germline V gene has CDR1 SGHVS and CDR2 FQNEAQ. The CDR3 contains 14 residues. V lost 5 bases, J lost 6 bases, and 6 bases stayed unmatched. CDR3 residues: CASSTGGRWDTQYF. The CDR3 nucleotides are TGTGCCAGCAGCACAGGGGGCCGCTGGGATACGCAGTATTTT.

The chain recombines TRBV5-8 with TRBJ2-1; 14 positions agree with TRBD2. The length of the CDR3 is 15 residues. Trimming cost V 4 bases and J 8 bases; bases outside gene matches: 5. CDR1 is SGHTS and CDR2 is YDEGEE in the germline V gene. This CDR3 is CASSKTSGGADEQFF. In nucleotides, the CDR3 is TGTGCCAGCAGCAAGACTAGCGGGGGGGCCGATGAGCAGTTCTTC.

The chain carries TRBV27 and TRBJ2-7; possible D gene TRBD1, 6 bases. Germline values: CDR1 MNHEY, CDR2 SMNVEV (reference sequence). Trimming removed 4 bases from V and 5 bases from J, with 9 bases in between. CDR3 length: 12 amino acids. CDR3 region: CASSSTGNEQYF. The CDR3 coding sequence is TGTGCCAGCAGTTCCACAGGGAACGAGCAGTACTTC.

The chain carries TRBV5-5 and TRBJ2-2; TRBD1 is a possible D gene (5 bases). Germline-derived CDR1 and CDR2 are SGHKS and YYEKEE (reference sequence). This CDR3 is built from 15 residues. With 3 bases removed from V and 2 bases from J, the gap between germline ends came to 11 bases. The CDR3 sequence is CASSWGRINTGELFF. DNA for the CDR3: TGTGCCAGCAGCTGGGGCCGTATCAACACCGGGGAGCTGTTTTTT.

This clone was seen a few times. V and J are TRBV11-2 and TRBJ1-2; possible D gene TRBD1, 5 bases. Looked up from germline, CDR1 is SGHAT and CDR2 is FQNNGV. V gave up 5 bases and J gave up 9 bases, with 19 bases separating them. This CDR3 comprises 14 residues. CDR3: CASSPNNGDWSYTF. DNA of the CDR3: TGTGCCAGCAGCCCGAACAATGGGGACTGGAGCTACACCTTC. Full variable domain (rest looked up from reference TRBV11-2 and TRBJ1-2): EAGVAQSPRYKIIEKRQSVAFWCNPISGHATLYWYQQILGQGPKLLIQFQNNGVVDDSQLPKDRFSAERLKGVDSTLKIQPAKLEDSAVYLCASSPNNGDWSYTFGSGTRLTVV.

CDR3: CATSRDSGNRGGDEQFF. The DNA of the CDR3 is TGTGCCACCAGCAGAGATTCGGGTAACAGGGGGGGTGATGAGCAGTTCTTC. The chain combines TRBV15 with TRBJ2-1, with D perhaps TRBD1 (8 bases). The V end lost 0 bases, the J end lost 8 bases, and 20 bases lay between the germline ends. From germline, CDR1 is LNHNV and CDR2 YYDKDF (reference sequence). The CDR3 contains 17 residues. The full variable domain, its missing parts supplied by reference TRBV15 and TRBJ2-1, is DAMVIQNPRYQVTQFGKPVTLSCSQTLNHNVMYWYQQKSSQAPKLLFHYYDKDFNNEADTPDNFQSRRPNTSFCFLDIRSPGLGDTAMYLCATSRDSGNRGGDEQFFGPGTRLTVL.

The chain links TRBV5-5 to TRBJ2-2; 7 bases agree with TRBD2. CDR1 is SGHKS and CDR2 is YYEKEE in the germline V gene (reference sequence). The CDR3 consists of 17 residues. V was clipped by 0 bases and J by 7 bases; unmatched bases: 12. The CDR3 loop reads CASSLGPLRGIIGELFF. CDR3 in DNA: TGTGCCAGCAGCTTGGGACCCTTGCGGGGGATTATCGGGGAGCTGTTTTTT.

J is TRBJ2-7 and V is TRBV5-1; possibly TRBD2 for D (6 bases). Germline values: CDR1 SGHRS, CDR2 YFSETQ. V lost 1 base, J lost 0 bases, and 17 bases lay in between. There are 17 residues in the CDR3. CDR3 sequence: CASSLIGGTLGSYEQYF. As DNA, the CDR3 is TGCGCCAGCAGCTTGATTGGGGGGACGTTAGGCTCCTACGAGCAGTACTTC.

The chain has TRBV29-1 and TRBJ1-3, with D uncertain. The CDR3 length is 14 residues. V was cut by 7 bases and J by 2 bases, with 15 bases left in between. Looked up from germline, CDR1 is SQVTM and CDR2 is ANQGSEA. The CDR3 spells CSAGGSTTGNTIYF. CDR3 bases: TGCAGCGCCGGCGGCAGCACAACTGGAAACACCATATATTTT.

This rearrangement joins TRBV7-9 to TRBJ2-2; D is perhaps TRBD2 (5 bases). CDR3 length: 15 residues. From germline, CDR1 is SEHNR and CDR2 FQNEAQ (reference sequence). V shed 5 bases and J shed 1 base, with 11 bases lying between them. CDR3 nucleotide sequence: TGTGCCAGCAGCCTAAGACGGGGGAACACCGGGGAGCTGTTTTTT. This translates into CASSLRRGNTGELFF.

V gene TRBV5-1 combines with J gene TRBJ2-1; 10 nucleotides match TRBD2. Germline V gene data show CDR1 as SGHRS and CDR2 as YFSETQ. V was pared by 0 bases and J by 3 bases, with 0 bases of the junction left unmatched. This CDR3 region has 15 residues. This chain's CDR3 is CASSLERGGYNEQFF. The CDR3 nucleotides read TGCGCCAGCAGCTTGGAGCGGGGGGGCTACAATGAGCAGTTCTTC.

This chain uses TRBV6-4 with TRBJ2-1; 9 bases are a match to TRBD2. Losses at the gene ends were 5 bases for V and 8 bases for J; bases not matched to a gene: 10. Looked up from germline, CDR1 is MRHNA and CDR2 is SNTAGT. The CDR3 is 15 amino acids. The CDR3 DNA is TGTGCCAGCAGTAGAGCTAGCGGGGAGGTCGATGAGCAGTTCTTC. This gives the protein CASSRASGEVDEQFF.

The sample holds one count of this clone. Written as DNA, the CDR3 is TGTGCCAGTAGAAGAGGGATCGGGGGGAACTATGGCTACACCTTC. Residues: CASRRGIGGNYGYTF. This chain uses TRBV19 with TRBJ1-2, with D possibly being TRBD1 (5 bases). The germline V gene has CDR1 LNHDA and CDR2 SQIVND (reference sequence). This CDR3 is 15 amino acids long. V shed 6 bases and J shed 2 bases, with 16 bases lying between them. The full variable domain, in which reference TRBV19 and TRBJ1-2 provide the parts outside the CDR3, is DGGITQSPKYLFRKEGQNVTLSCEQNLNHDAMYWYRQDPGQGLRLIYYSQIVNDFQKGDIAEGYSVSREKKESFPLTVTSAQKNPTAFYLCASRRGIGGNYGYTFGSGTRLTVV.

The gene calls are TRBV5-1 and TRBJ2-7, with a tentative D call TRBD2 (5 bases). Trimming removed 0 bases at V and 4 bases at J, with 8 bases between. The germline V gene encodes CDR1 SGHRS and CDR2 YFSETQ. The CDR3 contains 13 residues. The CDR3 DNA reads as TGCGCCAGCAGCTTGGGGACTCCATACGAGCAGTACTTC. Translated: CASSLGTPYEQYF.

V is TRBV15 and J is TRBJ1-5; D possibly corresponds to TRBD1 (5 bases). The CDR3 is 16 residues long. V was trimmed by 0 bases and J by 10 bases, leaving 19 bases between them. Germline V gene data show CDR1 as LNHNV and CDR2 as YYDKDF (reference sequence). The CDR3 nucleotides read TGTGCCACCAGCAGAGACGGGGGGGGTACGGCGTCACCCCAGCATTTT. Translated, it gives CATSRDGGGTASPQHF. Looking up the rest from reference TRBV15 and TRBJ1-5 gives the full variable domain: DAMVIQNPRYQVTQFGKPVTLSCSQTLNHNVMYWYQQKSSQAPKLLFHYYDKDFNNEADTPDNFQSRRPNTSFCFLDIRSPGLGDTAMYLCATSRDGGGTASPQHFGDGTRLSIL.

The gene calls are TRBV19 and TRBJ2-7; 12 bases fit TRBD2. The germline CDR1 and CDR2 sequences are LNHDA and SQIVND (reference sequence). The CDR3 contains 16 residues. Germline trimming cut 7 bases from V and 3 bases from J; bases unmatched to any gene: 10. CDR3 residues: CASMKTPGLAGYEQYF. CDR3 nucleotide sequence: TGTGCCAGTATGAAGACTCCGGGACTAGCGGGCTACGAGCAGTACTTC.

The chain links TRBV9 to TRBJ2-1, with 9 bases aligning to TRBD2. Trimming took 3 bases from V and 2 from J; bases not matched to a gene: 3. The CDR3 is 15 amino acids. The germline V gene encodes CDR1 SGDLS and CDR2 YYNGEE. The CDR3 spells CASSGSGGTYNEQFF. In DNA, the CDR3 is TGTGCCAGCAGCGGAAGCGGGGGGACCTACAATGAGCAGTTCTTC.

This sequence joins TRBV11-2 and TRBJ1-5, with D perhaps matching TRBD1 (5 bases). This CDR3 has 15 amino acids. The germline CDR1 and CDR2 sequences are SGHAT and FQNNGV. With 3 bases removed from V and 4 bases from J, the gap between germline ends came to 13 bases. The chain's CDR3 is CASSFAGMPNQPQHF. In nucleotides, the CDR3 is TGTGCCAGCAGCTTCGCAGGGATGCCAAATCAGCCCCAGCATTTT.

J is TRBJ1-6 and V is TRBV27; 7 positions agree with TRBD1. V was pared by 4 bases and J by 0 bases, with 12 bases of the junction left unmatched. This CDR3 contains 19 residues. Germline-derived CDR1 and CDR2 are MNHEY and SMNVEV (reference sequence). The DNA of the CDR3 is TGTGCCAGCAGTTCCCCCGACAGGGTAGGCGACTCCTATAATTCACCCCTCCACTTT. This gives the protein CASSSPDRVGDSYNSPLHF.

V is TRBV18 and J is TRBJ2-6, with TRBD2 identical over 11 bases. The CDR3 is 22 residues long. The germline V gene has CDR1 KGHSH and CDR2 LQKENI. V shed 2 bases and J 0 bases; nucleotides not matched to a gene: 15. The CDR3 reads CASSPFLAASGGLSSGANVLTF. The CDR3 DNA is TGTGCCAGCTCACCATTCTTGGCGGCTAGCGGGGGGCTGAGCTCTGGGGCCAACGTCCTGACTTTC.

This clone was recorded a few times. The chain employs TRBV6-6 and TRBJ2-4, with a weak D call TRBD2 (5 bases). The CDR3 loop spans 12 amino acids. Per the germline V gene, CDR1 is MNHNY and CDR2 is SVGAGI (reference sequence). The ends were cut back, 0 bases at V and 8 bases at J, with 5 bases in the middle. CDR3 residues: CASSYSRDIQYF. DNA of the CDR3: TGTGCCAGCAGTTACTCGAGGGACATTCAGTACTTC.

The chain links TRBV2 to TRBJ1-1; TRBD1 matches at 7 bases. Trimming cost V 11 bases and J 1 base; bases outside gene matches: 4. Germline CDR1 reads SNHLY; CDR2 reads FYNNEI. The CDR3 spans 12 residues. The DNA for the CDR3 is TGTGCCTCCCGACAGGGGAACACTGAAGCTTTCTTT. This codes for CASRQGNTEAFF.